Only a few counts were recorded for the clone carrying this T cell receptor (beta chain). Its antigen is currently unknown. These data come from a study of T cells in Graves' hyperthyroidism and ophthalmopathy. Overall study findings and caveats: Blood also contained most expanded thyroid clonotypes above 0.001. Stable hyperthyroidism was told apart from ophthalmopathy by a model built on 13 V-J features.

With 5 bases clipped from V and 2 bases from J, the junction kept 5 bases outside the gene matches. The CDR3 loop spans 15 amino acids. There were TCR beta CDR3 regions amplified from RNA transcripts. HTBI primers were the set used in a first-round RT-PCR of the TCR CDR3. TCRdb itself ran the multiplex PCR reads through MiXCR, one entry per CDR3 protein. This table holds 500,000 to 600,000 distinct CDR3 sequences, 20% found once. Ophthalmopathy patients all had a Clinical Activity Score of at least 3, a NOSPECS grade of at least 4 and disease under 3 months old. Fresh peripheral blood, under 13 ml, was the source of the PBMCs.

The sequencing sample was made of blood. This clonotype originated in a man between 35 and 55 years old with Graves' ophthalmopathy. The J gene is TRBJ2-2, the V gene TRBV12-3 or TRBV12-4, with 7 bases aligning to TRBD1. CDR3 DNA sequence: TGTGCCAGCAGTCTGACAGGGTTCAACACCGGGGAGCTGTTTTTT. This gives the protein CASSLTGFNTGELFF.